This T cell receptor beta chain comes out of a study of response to subunit inactivated influenza vaccine. Findings of the study overall: Few additional T cells are recruited per seasonal influenza vaccination, authors suggested.

This clonotype has only a few counts. Antigen specificity is unknown. CDR1 and CDR2 (germline): LGHNA, YNFKEQ. V shed 3 bases, J shed 2 bases, and the junction held 4 bases outside the gene matches. CDR3 length equals 15 residues. A single record per CDR3 protein comes from TCRdb applying MiXCR to the RT-PCR reads. Of about 480,000 distinct CDR3 sequences listed, approximately 12% were seen once; the top ten hold roughly 13%. The receptor's source is a man in his fifties who received an inactivated influenza vaccine. The chain joins TRBV4-2 to TRBJ2-5; 9 nucleotides match TRBD1. The sample in question was PBMCs from blood, obtained more than 35 days after vaccination. CDR3 region: CASSHDGTGQETQYF. For the CDR3, the DNA is TGTGCCAGCAGCCACGATGGGACAGGGCAAGAGACCCAGTACTTC.